This T cell receptor (beta chain) was captured in a study of CD8+CD57+ T cells in acquired aplastic anemia. Study background: Sorted CD4+ and CD8+ cells yielded DNA averaging about 2.9 ug.

By flow cytometry, patients selected for sequencing had shown an expansion of CD8+CD57+ cells. Patients were untreated when blood was sampled. This clonotype was counted only a few times. The antigen is undetermined. Study findings and constraints: Between patients and controls, CD8+ Simpson's diversity did not vary significantly. Patients and controls shared just under 30 CD8+ CDR3 sequences.

The CDR3 length is 15 residues. CDR1 and CDR2 from the germline V gene are KGHDR and SFDVKD. V shed 2 bases, J shed 7 bases, and the junction held 3 bases outside the gene matches. TCR beta VDJ combinations and CDR3 sequences were profiled from genomic DNA. TCRdb ran MiXCR on the reads and lists one entry per CDR3 protein. The table records just over 450,000 distinct CDR3 sequences, roughly a third of them present only once. The origin of this receptor is a human donor with aplastic anemia. Sequences were obtained from sorted CD4+, CD8+, or CD8+CD57+ T cells (not recorded which) from PBMCs. The rearrangement uses TRBV24-1 and TRBJ2-1; 11 positions agree with TRBD2. CDR3 coding DNA: TGTGCCACCAGTGATTCTAGCGGGAGGTGGAATGAGCAGTTCTTC. Amino acid sequence: CATSDSSGRWNEQFF.